These 22 T cell receptor beta chains share one sample of origin, sequenced in a study of tissue T cells after allogeneic stem cell transplantation. Profiled with immunoSEQ multiplex PCR; TCRdb holds only in-frame clones, not every one. Found here are about 6,800 clones, around three fifths of them singletons; the top ten hold roughly a fifth. The sample consisted of duodenum tissue, taken at autopsy. The receptor set was obtained from an older female donor with lung cancer.

This clone was observed a handful of times. The rearrangement joins TRBV5-1 to TRBJ1-2; D is undetermined. Germline-derived CDR1 and CDR2 are SGHRS and YFSETQ. This CDR3 region has 14 residues. Trimming shortened V by 4 bases and J by 7 bases, and 17 bases separated the two germline ends. CDR3 DNA: TGCGCCAGCAGCCCTGAAAAAATAACCCTTGGCTACACCTTC. It specifies CASSPEKITLGYTF.

The V gene is TRBV7-9, the J gene TRBJ2-7; D is unresolved. Per the germline V gene, CDR1 is SEHNR and CDR2 is FQNEAQ (reference sequence). The V end was cut by 1 base, the J end by 4 bases, with 11 bases between. This CDR3 is 14 amino acids long. This CDR3 reads CASSLGTAGYEQYF. In DNA form, the CDR3 reads TGTGCCAGCAGCTTAGGTACAGCCGGTTACGAGCAGTACTTC.

This sequence joins TRBV12-3 or TRBV12-4 and TRBJ1-1; D remains ambiguous. Trimming shortened V by 4 bases and J by 4 bases, and 10 bases separated the two germline ends. CDR3 length: 13 amino acids. The CDR3 sequence is CASSYDMFTEAFF. For the CDR3, the DNA is TGTGCCAGCAGTTATGACATGTTCACTGAAGCTTTCTTT.

V gene TRBV4-1 combines with J gene TRBJ1-4, with D possibly matching TRBD1 (6 bases). CDR1 is MGHRA and CDR2 is YSYEKL in the germline V gene. The CDR3 is made up of 16 amino acids. Trimming pared 0 bases from V and 7 bases from J, leaving 15 bases between. The CDR3 protein is CASSQDRQGFREKLFF. CDR3 nucleotides: TGCGCCAGCAGCCAAGATCGCCAGGGGTTTCGTGAAAAACTGTTTTTT.

Relative to its sample, this clone is medium-sized. This sequence joins TRBV7-2 and TRBJ1-2; 7 bases match TRBD1. The CDR3 has 14 amino acids. Germline assignment: CDR1 SGHTA and CDR2 FQGNSA. V lost 0 bases and J lost 6; bases outside the gene matches: 4. The CDR3 protein is CASSLAQGVHGYTF. The CDR3 DNA reads as TGTGCCAGCAGCTTAGCTCAGGGGGTGCATGGCTACACCTTC.

The chain uses TRBV4-3 and TRBJ1-5; TRBD1 aligns across 10 bases. The CDR3 extends over 13 amino acids. V gave up 4 bases and J gave up 6 bases; unmatched junction bases: 0. CDR1 LGHNA and CDR2 YSLEER come from the germline V gene. The DNA for the CDR3 is TGCGCCAGCAGCCGGGACAGGGGTCAGCCCCAGCATTTT. Its protein product is CASSRDRGQPQHF.

The chain couples TRBV9 to TRBJ2-1; unclear D gene. Germline V gives CDR1 SGDLS, CDR2 YYNGEE. V was cut by 0 bases and J by 10 bases, with 17 bases left in between. This CDR3 has 15 residues. CDR3 sequence: CASSVEWAPRSEQFF. DNA of the CDR3: TGTGCCAGCAGCGTAGAGTGGGCCCCCCGGTCGGAGCAGTTCTTC.

The rearrangement joins TRBV6-6 to TRBJ2-7, with 7 bases matching TRBD2. Germline V CDR1 and CDR2: MNHNY, SVGAGI (reference sequence). The CDR3 spans 15 residues. The V and J ends lost 6 bases and 7 bases, in that order; junction bases with no gene match: 15. The CDR3: CASRSLGEGRGEQYF. CDR3 sequence (DNA): TGTGCCAGCAGGTCCCTCGGGGAGGGGCGTGGGGAGCAGTACTTC.

The V gene is TRBV19, the J gene TRBJ2-1; 8 bases map to TRBD1. This CDR3 has 13 amino acids. The V gene's germline CDR1 is LNHDA and CDR2 SQIVND (reference sequence). Trimming at V came to 8 bases and at J to 9 bases, leaving 9 bases not matched to a gene. The CDR3: CASGRTGIGEQFF. For the CDR3, the DNA is TGTGCCAGTGGGAGGACAGGGATTGGTGAGCAGTTCTTC. The whole variable domain, remainder taken from reference TRBV19 and TRBJ2-1, is DGGITQSPKYLFRKEGQNVTLSCEQNLNHDAMYWYRQDPGQGLRLIYYSQIVNDFQKGDIAEGYSVSREKKESFPLTVTSAQKNPTAFYLCASGRTGIGEQFFGPGTRLTVL.

This clone was seen more than once but under ten times. The V gene is TRBV4-1, the J gene TRBJ1-2; 9 nucleotides line up with TRBD1. The CDR3 length is 16 residues. Germline CDR1 MGHRA, CDR2 YSYEKL. After removal of 4 bases from V and 7 bases from J, the junction contained 13 bases not matched to a gene. The DNA for the CDR3 is TGCGCCAGCAGCCCTGCGTTGGGACAGGGTTTGAGTGGCTACACCTTC. Protein sequence: CASSPALGQGLSGYTF.

The genes are TRBV5-6 and TRBJ1-4; D gene unclear. The V end was cut by 2 bases, the J end by 5 bases, with 16 bases between. The V gene's germline CDR1 is SGHDT and CDR2 YYEEEE. The length of the CDR3 is 16 residues. As DNA, the CDR3 is TGTGCCAGCAGCTTACTCGGCGCCAGACAAAATGAAAAACTGTTTTTT. Protein sequence: CASSLLGARQNEKLFF.

The chain links TRBV18 to TRBJ1-2, with D unclear. CDR3 length: 15 residues. Trimming left V 2 bases short and J 1 base short, with 11 bases between. The germline V gene has CDR1 KGHSH and CDR2 LQKENI. The CDR3 coding sequence is TGTGCCAGCTCACCAGGGATAAACCTTAACTATGGCTACACCTTC. Residues: CASSPGINLNYGYTF.

The rearrangement uses TRBV7-8 and TRBJ1-3, with D possibly being TRBD1 (5 bases). CDR1 and CDR2 from the germline V gene are SGHVS and FQNEAQ. Trimming removed 5 bases at V and 7 bases at J, with 15 bases between. The CDR3 runs to 14 residues. The CDR3 is CASSVPGAGNTIYF. The DNA for the CDR3 is TGTGCCAGCAGCGTACCCGGAGCAGGGAACACCATATATTTT.

This clone rates as medium-sized (0.01 to 0.1%). J is TRBJ1-2 and V is TRBV27, with D uncertain. The germline V gene encodes CDR1 MNHEY and CDR2 SMNVEV (reference sequence). This CDR3 has 13 amino acids. V shed 0 bases and J shed 7 bases, with 9 bases lying between them. The CDR3 here is CASSLSGWSGYTF. DNA for the CDR3: TGTGCCAGCAGTTTATCGGGGTGGAGTGGCTACACCTTC.

This chain uses TRBV20-1 with TRBJ2-7; D unresolved. CDR1 and CDR2 (germline): DFQATT, SNEGSKA (reference sequence). The CDR3 runs 10 residues. With 3 bases removed from V and 6 bases from J, the gap between germline ends came to 6 bases. The CDR3, as DNA: TGCAGTGCTAGTCACACCGAGCAGTACTTC. Protein product: CSASHTEQYF.

V and J are TRBV2 and TRBJ2-5; TRBD2 matches at 9 bases. The CDR3 spans 20 residues. With 2 bases clipped from V and 1 base from J, the junction kept 17 bases outside the gene matches. The germline gives CDR1 SNHLY, CDR2 FYNNEI. As DNA, the CDR3 is TGTGCCAGCAGTGAAAATGTAGGGGCTAGCGGGATGCTCCCCCAAGAGACCCAGTACTTC. It is translated as CASSENVGASGMLPQETQYF.

The V gene is TRBV2, the J gene TRBJ1-4; no clear D. The CDR3 is made up of 15 amino acids. From germline, CDR1 is SNHLY and CDR2 FYNNEI. The ends were cut back, 6 bases at V and 0 bases at J, with 11 bases in the middle. The CDR3 protein is CASSPQIATNEKLFF. The CDR3 DNA reads as TGTGCCAGCAGCCCCCAGATAGCAACTAATGAAAAACTGTTTTTT.

This clone has a single count. The chain links TRBV30 to TRBJ2-1, with D possibly being TRBD2 (5 bases). V was shortened by 3 bases and J by 7 bases, with 13 bases between the two germline ends. The CDR3 is 13 residues long. Germline loops: CDR1 GTSNPN, CDR2 SVGIG (reference sequence). Here the CDR3 reads CAWRRSPGNEQFF. CDR3 nucleotides: TGTGCCTGGAGAAGAAGCCCGGGGAATGAGCAGTTCTTC.

The chain employs TRBV4-3 and TRBJ2-3; D possibly corresponds to TRBD2 (6 bases). This CDR3 spans 15 amino acids. In germline, CDR1 is LGHNA, CDR2 YSLEER. Trimming stripped 1 base from V and 3 bases from J, with 11 bases between. The CDR3 nucleotides read TGCGCCAGCAGCCAAGTCCCAGGGAGGACAGATACGCAGTATTTT. Translation gives CASSQVPGRTDTQYF.

V gene TRBV6-5 combines with J gene TRBJ1-2; D unclear. Germline V gives CDR1 MNHEY, CDR2 SVGAGI. CDR3 size: 15 residues. V dropped 10 bases and J dropped 2 bases, with 20 bases sitting between them. CDR3 sequence: CATSDWSLPNYGYTF. CDR3 DNA sequence: TGTGCCACATCAGACTGGAGCCTTCCCAACTATGGCTACACCTTC.

This clone was recorded a few times. This chain links TRBV2 with TRBJ2-3; TRBD1 aligns across 9 bases. V trimming: 6 bases; J trimming: 0 bases; junction bases outside the gene matches: 4. Germline CDR1 is SNHLY and CDR2 is FYNNEI. The CDR3 totals 15 residues. CDR3 loop: CASRVQGASTDTQYF. The CDR3 DNA is TGTGCCAGCAGAGTACAGGGGGCCAGCACAGATACGCAGTATTTT.

The chain employs TRBV12-3 or TRBV12-4 and TRBJ1-2; D uncertain. V was trimmed by 3 bases and J by 5 bases, leaving 10 bases between them. The CDR3 loop spans 13 amino acids. CDR3 DNA: TGTGCCAGCAGTTTGGACGGGGTTTATGGCTACACCTTC. It yields the protein CASSLDGVYGYTF.